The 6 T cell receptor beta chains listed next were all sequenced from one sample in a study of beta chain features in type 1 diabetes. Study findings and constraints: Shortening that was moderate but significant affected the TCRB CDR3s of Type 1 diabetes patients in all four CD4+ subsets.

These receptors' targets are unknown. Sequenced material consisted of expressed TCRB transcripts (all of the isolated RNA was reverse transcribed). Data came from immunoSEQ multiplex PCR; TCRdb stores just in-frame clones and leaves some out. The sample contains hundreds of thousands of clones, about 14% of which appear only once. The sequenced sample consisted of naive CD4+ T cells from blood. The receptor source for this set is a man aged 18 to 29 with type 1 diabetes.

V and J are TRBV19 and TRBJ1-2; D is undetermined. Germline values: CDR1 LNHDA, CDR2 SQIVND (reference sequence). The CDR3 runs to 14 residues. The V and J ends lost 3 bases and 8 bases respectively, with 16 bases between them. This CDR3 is CASSMRTGYYGYTF. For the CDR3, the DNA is TGTGCCAGTAGTATGAGAACTGGGTATTACGGCTACACCTTC.

In nucleotides, the CDR3 is TGTGCCAGCAGCTTGACTCGACGGAATGAGCAGTTCTTC. Protein product: CASSLTRRNEQFF. The chain employs TRBV5-6 and TRBJ2-1, with no clear D. Germline V gene data show CDR1 as SGHDT and CDR2 as YYEEEE. The CDR3 is 13 residues long. Deletions cut 1 base from V and 7 bases from J, with 9 bases between.

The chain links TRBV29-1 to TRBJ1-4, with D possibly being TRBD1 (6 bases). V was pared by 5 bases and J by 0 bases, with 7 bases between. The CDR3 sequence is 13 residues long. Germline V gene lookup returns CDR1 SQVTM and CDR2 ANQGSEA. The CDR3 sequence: CSVNRATNEKLFF. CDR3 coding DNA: TGCAGCGTTAACAGGGCAACTAATGAAAAACTGTTTTTT. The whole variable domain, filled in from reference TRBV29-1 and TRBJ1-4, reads SAVISQKPSRDICQRGTSLTIQCQVDSQVTMMFWYRQQPGQSLTLIATANQGSEATYESGFVIDKFPISRPNLTFSTLTVSNMSPEDSSIYLCSVNRATNEKLFFGSGTQLSVL.

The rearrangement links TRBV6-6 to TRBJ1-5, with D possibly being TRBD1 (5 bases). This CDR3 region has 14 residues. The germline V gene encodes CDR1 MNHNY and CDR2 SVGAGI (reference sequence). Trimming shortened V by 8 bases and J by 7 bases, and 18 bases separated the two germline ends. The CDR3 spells CASLPGAAPQPQHF. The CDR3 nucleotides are TGTGCCAGCCTCCCCGGGGCAGCACCACAGCCCCAGCATTTT.

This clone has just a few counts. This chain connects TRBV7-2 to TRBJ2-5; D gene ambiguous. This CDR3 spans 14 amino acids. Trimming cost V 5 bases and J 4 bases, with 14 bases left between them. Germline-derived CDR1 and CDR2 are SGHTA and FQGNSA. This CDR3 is CASSPSVMGETQYF. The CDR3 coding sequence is TGTGCCAGCAGCCCCTCGGTCATGGGAGAGACCCAGTACTTC.

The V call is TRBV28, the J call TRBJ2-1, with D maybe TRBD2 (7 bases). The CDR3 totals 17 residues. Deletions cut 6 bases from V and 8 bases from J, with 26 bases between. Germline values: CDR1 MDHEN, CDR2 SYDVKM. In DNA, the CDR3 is TGTGCCAGCAGCCCCATTAACCCGCTAAGGGGGGGGGATGAGCAGTTCTTC. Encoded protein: CASSPINPLRGGDEQFF.